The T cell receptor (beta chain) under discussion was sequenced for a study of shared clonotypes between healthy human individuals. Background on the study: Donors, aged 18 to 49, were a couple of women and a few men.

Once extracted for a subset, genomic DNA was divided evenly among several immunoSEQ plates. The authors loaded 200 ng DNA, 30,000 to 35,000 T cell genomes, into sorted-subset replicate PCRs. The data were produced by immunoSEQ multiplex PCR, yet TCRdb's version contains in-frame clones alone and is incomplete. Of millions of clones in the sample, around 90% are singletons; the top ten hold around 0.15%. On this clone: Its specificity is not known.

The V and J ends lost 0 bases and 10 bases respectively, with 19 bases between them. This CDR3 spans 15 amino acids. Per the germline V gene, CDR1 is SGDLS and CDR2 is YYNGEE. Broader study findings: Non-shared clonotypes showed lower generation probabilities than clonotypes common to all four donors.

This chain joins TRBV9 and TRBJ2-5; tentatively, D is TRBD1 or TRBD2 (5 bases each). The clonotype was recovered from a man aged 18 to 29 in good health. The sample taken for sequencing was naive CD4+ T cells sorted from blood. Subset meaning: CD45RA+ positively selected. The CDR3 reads CASSVDNGASMDQYF. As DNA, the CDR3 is TGTGCCAGCAGCGTAGATAACGGGGCTAGTATGGACCAGTACTTC.